This T cell receptor beta chain was documented in a study of CD8 T cells in Susac syndrome (dated by TCRdb to about 2019). About the study as a whole: Of the Susac syndrome patients who were sequenced, roughly eight were in clinical remission while six had clinically active disease. At blood withdrawal, Susac syndrome patients were either therapy-naive, taking corticosteroids (in some cases with IVIg as well), or taking IVIg alone. The study used repertoire sequencing to test whether antigen drove CD8+ T cell activation and differentiation in Susac syndrome. Clonality of the CD8+ T cell repertoire was compared between about a dozen healthy donors, about 14 Susac syndrome patients and roughly 15 multiple sclerosis patients.

RNA was extracted using the RNeasy kit, and roughly 0.5 to 1 ug of the RNA was reverse transcribed with random hexamers. The immunoSEQ multiplex PCR assay, covering 54 Vbeta and 13 Jbeta segments, was used to amplify TCR beta CDR3 regions. Bias from PCR amplification was corrected by using a synthetic template baseline for primer optimization and for computational correction. The paper's processing steps were these. Only productive sequences were kept, with reads annotated to V, D and J genes according to IMGT and analyzed in immunoSEQ Analyzer. Clonality was computed as one minus Shannon entropy normalized by log2 of the number of productive unique sequences. For each patient and control, public and private clones were evaluated within the 100 most prevalent clones. A clone was defined as Susac-specific if it was absent from the healthy and MS cohorts, from about 1,100 published viral clones and from other ImmuneACCESS disease sequences. TCRdb took the public reads, trimmed them with fastp at Q25, ran MiXCR for clone calling and kept in-frame beta chains. Every distinct CDR3 protein forms one entry, paired with its most common genes and DNA. The V and J calls here are based on TCRdb, not the publication. Within this sample are 200,000 or so distinct CDR3 sequences, with over 90% of them counted one time only. The ten biggest clones cover 0.15% to 0.2% of the sample.

High-throughput TCR beta sequencing profiled peripheral blood CD8+ and CD4+ T cells from healthy donors, Susac syndrome patients and multiple sclerosis patients. The Susac syndrome patients fulfilled recently defined diagnostic criteria for definite or probable disease. Bulk CD8+ and CD4+ T cells were purified by magnetic negative isolation, while CD8+ TEMRA cells were enriched using FACS. Blood was collected in EDTA tubes and processed within 24 hours, with PBMCs isolated through density gradient centrifugation. PBMCs intended for TCR sequencing were cryopreserved in liquid nitrogen and thawed later in a water bath at 37 degrees C. The sorted or isolated CD4+, CD8+ and CD8+ TEMRA cells reached a purity of at least 90%. Beyond this particular receptor, the publication reports: Sixteen and five Susac-specific public clones were found in the total CD8+ and CD8+ TEMRA repertoires, respectively. CD8+ repertoires in Susac syndrome showed clonal expansion, which was highest in CD8+ TEMRA cells and was greater in clinically active patients than in remitting patients. The TCR sequencing and HLA analysis was acknowledged to have included a relatively small number of individuals.

With regard to this clonotype: The antigen this receptor binds is unknown. No base-level quality is on record; no much larger clone is a single base apart.

The material sequenced was CD8+ T cells from PBMCs. The TCR originated in a human donor with Susac syndrome.

The bases read TGCAGTGCTGGGACGACAGGCCGCCAGCCCCAGCATTTT. This sequence encodes CSAGTTGRQPQHF. This chain joins TRBV20-1 to TRBJ1-5; a tentative D match to TRBD1 spans 6 bases. Its CDR3 holds 13 amino acids, cysteine through phenylalanine. The retained sequence is limited to the CDR3, 39 bases, with the frame set at the first base. The germline V gene (reference sequence) provides CDR1 DFQATT and CDR2 SNEGSKA. V gives up 5 bases and J gives up 7 bases, and the segment between their germline ends measures 15 bases.